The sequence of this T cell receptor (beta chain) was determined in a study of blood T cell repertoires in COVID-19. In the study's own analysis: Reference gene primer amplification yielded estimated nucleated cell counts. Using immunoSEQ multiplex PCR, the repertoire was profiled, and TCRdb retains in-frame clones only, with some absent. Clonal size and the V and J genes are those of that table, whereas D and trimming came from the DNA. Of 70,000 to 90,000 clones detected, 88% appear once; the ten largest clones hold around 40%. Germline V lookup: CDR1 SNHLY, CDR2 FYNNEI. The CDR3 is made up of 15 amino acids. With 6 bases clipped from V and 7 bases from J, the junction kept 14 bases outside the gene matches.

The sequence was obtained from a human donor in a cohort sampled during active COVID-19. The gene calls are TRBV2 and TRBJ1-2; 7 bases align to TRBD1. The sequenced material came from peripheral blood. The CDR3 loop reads CASREQDRDSRGYTF. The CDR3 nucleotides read TGTGCCAGCAGAGAACAAGACAGGGACTCTCGTGGCTACACCTTC.